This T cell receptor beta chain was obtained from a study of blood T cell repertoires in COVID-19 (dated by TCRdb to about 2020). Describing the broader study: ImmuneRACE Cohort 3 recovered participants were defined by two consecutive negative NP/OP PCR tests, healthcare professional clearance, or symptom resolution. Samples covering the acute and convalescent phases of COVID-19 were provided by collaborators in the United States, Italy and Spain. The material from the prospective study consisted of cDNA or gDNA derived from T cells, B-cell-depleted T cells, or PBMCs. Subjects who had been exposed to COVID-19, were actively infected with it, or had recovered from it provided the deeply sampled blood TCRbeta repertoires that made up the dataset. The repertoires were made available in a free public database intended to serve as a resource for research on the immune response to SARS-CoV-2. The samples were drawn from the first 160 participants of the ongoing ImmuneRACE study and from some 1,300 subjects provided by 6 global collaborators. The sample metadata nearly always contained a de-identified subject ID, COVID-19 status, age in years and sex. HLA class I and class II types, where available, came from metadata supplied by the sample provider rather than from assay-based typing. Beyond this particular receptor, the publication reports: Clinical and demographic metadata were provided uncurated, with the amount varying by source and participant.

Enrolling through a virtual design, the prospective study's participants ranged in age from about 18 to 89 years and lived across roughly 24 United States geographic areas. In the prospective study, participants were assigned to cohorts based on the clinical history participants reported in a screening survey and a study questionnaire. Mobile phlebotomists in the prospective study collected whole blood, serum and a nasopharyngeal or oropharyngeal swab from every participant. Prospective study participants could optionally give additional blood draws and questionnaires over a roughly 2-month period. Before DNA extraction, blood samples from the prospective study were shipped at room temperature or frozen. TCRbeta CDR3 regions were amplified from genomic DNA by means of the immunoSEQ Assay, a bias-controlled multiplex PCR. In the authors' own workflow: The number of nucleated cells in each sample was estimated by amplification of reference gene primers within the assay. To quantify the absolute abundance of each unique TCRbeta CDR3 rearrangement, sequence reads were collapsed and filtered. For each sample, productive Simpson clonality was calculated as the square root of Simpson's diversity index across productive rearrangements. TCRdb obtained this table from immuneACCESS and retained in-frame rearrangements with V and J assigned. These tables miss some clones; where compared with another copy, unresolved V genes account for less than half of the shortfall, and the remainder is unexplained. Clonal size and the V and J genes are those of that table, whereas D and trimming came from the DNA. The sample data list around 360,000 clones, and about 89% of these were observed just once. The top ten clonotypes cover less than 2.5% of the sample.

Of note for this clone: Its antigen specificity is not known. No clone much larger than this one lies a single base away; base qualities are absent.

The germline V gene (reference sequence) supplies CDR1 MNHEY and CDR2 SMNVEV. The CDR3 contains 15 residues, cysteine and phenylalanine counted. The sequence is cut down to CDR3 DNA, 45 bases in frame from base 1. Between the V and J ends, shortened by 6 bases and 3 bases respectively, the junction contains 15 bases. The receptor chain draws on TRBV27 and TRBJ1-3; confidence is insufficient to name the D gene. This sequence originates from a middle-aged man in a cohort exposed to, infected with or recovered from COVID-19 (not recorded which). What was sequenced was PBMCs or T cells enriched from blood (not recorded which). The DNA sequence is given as TGTGCCAGCAGCCCCCGGGGTGGTTATGGAAACACCATATATTTT. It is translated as CASSPRGGYGNTIYF.